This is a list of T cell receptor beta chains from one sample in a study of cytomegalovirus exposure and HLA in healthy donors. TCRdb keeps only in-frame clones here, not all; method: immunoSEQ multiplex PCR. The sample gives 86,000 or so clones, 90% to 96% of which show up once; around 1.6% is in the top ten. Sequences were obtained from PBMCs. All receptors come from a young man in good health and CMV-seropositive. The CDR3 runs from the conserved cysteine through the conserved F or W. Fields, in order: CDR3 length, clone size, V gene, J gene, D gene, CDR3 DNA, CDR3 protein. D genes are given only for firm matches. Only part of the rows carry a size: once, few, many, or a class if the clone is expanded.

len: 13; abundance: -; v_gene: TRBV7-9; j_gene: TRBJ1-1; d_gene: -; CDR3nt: TGTGCCAGCTCTGGGTGGGGAGTCTCTGAAGCTTTCTTT; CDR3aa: CASSGWGVSEAFF
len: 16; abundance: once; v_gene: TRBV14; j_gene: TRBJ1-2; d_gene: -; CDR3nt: TGTGCCAGCAGCCTTTACCCCCACCAGGGGAACTATGGCTACACCTTC; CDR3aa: CASSLYPHQGNYGYTF
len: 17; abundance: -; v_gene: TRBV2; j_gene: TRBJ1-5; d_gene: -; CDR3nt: TGTGCCAGCAGTGTCCTTCTTCTCCGGGATTTGTATCAGCCCCAGCATTTT; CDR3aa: CASSVLLLRDLYQPQHF
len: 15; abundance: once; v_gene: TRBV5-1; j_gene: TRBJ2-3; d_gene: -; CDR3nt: TGCGCCAGCAGCTTGGGAGCAGGGGTGGCAGATACGCAGTATTTT; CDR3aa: CASSLGAGVADTQYF
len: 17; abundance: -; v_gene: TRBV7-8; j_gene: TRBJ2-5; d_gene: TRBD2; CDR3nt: TGTGCCAGCAGCTTAGCTTCCCTTACTAGCGGCGGCGAGACCCAGTACTTC; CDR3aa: CASSLASLTSGGETQYF
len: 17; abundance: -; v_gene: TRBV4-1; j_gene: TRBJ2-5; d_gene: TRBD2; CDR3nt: TGCGCCAGCAGCTCGGGCGGGAGGGCCTATTCGGTAGAGACCCAGTACTTC; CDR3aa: CASSSGGRAYSVETQYF
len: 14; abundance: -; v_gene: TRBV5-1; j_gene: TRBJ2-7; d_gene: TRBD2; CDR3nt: TGCGCCAGCAGCTTCCAGCGGGAGGGGTACGAGCAGTACTTC; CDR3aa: CASSFQREGYEQYF
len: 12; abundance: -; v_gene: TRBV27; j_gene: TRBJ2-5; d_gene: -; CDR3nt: TGTGCCAGCAGATCCATCGGGGAGACCCAGTACTTC; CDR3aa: CASRSIGETQYF
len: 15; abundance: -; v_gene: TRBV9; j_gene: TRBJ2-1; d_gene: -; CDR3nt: TGTGCCAGCAGCAATACAGGGAGCTCCTACAATGAGCAGTTCTTC; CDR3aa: CASSNTGSSYNEQFF
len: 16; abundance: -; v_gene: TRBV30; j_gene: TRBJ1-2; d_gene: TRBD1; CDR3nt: TGTGCCTGGACGGTGCCCTGGACAGGCCGCGACTATGGCTACACCTTC; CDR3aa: CAWTVPWTGRDYGYTF
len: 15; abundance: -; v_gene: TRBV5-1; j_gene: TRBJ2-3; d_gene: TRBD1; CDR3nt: TGCGCCAGCAGCGCCCCAGGGGGAGGCACAGATACGCAGTATTTT; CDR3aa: CASSAPGGGTDTQYF
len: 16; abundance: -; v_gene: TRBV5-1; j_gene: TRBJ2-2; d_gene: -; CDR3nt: TGCGCCAGCAGCTTGGAACGCGGGGCTCACACCGGGGAGCTGTTTTTT; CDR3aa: CASSLERGAHTGELFF
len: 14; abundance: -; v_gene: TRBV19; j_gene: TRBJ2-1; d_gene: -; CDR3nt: TGTGCCAGTAGTATCTCGGCTAGCGTGGGTGAGCAGTTCTTC; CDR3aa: CASSISASVGEQFF
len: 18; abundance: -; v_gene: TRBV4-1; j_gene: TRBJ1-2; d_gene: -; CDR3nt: TGCGCCAGCAGCCAATACCGGGACTACACCCCGGGGGCTTCTGGCTACACCTTC; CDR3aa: CASSQYRDYTPGASGYTF
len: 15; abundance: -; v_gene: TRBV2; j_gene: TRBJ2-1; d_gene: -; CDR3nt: TGTGCCAGCACCATCGGGACTCTCTCCTACAATGAGCAGTTCTTC; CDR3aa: CASTIGTLSYNEQFF
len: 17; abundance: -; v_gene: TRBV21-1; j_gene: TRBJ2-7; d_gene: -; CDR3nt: TGTGCCAGCAGCAAAGCTTTAGGACAGGGGGCGCGAAACGAGCAGTACTTC; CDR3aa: CASSKALGQGARNEQYF
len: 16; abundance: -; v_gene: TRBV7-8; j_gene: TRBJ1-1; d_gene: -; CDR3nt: TGTGCCAGCAGCTCCCCCGAGTCATTTGTGAACACTGAAGCTTTCTTT; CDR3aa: CASSSPESFVNTEAFF